This entry concerns a single T cell receptor (beta chain). Unmatched junction bases numbered 8, after V lost 7 bases and J lost 3 bases. The CDR3 sequence is 15 residues long. Germline V gene lookup returns CDR1 MDHEN and CDR2 SYDVKM. This entry is derived from a study of blood T cell repertoires in COVID-19. For the study at large: Some COVID-19 samples were acute and others convalescent; all came from the United States, Italy and Spain. T cells, B-cell-depleted T cells, or PBMCs supplied cDNA or gDNA.

The authors' processing: For nucleated cells, counts were estimated from reference gene primer amplification. TCRdb's table, derived via immunoSEQ multiplex PCR, lists solely in-frame clones and lacks some. V and J calls and clone size follow that table, whereas D and trimming were derived from the DNA. The table shows hundreds of thousands of clones, with approximately 86% occurring only once. The sample comprised peripheral blood. This TCR was recovered from a woman aged 25 to 39 who had recovered from COVID-19. The chain carries TRBV28 and TRBJ1-5; 8 bases are a match to TRBD1. In nucleotides, the CDR3 is TGTGCCAGCAACCTTGACAGGGGTTACAATCAGCCCCAGCATTTT. This translates into CASNLDRGYNQPQHF.